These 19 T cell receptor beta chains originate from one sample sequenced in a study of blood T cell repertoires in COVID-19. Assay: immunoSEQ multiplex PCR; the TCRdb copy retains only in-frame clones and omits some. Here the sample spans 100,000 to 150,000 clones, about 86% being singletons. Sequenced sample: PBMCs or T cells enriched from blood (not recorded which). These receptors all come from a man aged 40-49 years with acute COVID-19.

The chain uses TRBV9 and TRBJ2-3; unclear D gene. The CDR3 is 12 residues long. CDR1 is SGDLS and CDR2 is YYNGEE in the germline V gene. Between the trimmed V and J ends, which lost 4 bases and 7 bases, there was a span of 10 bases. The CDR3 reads CASSPQMYTQYF. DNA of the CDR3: TGTGCCAGCAGCCCTCAGATGTATACGCAGTATTTT.

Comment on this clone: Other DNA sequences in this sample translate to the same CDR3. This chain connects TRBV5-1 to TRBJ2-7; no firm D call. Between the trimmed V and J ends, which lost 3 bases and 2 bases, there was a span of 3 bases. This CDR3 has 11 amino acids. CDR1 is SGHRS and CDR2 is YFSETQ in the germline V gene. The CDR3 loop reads CASSSAYEQYF. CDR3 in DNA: TGCGCCAGCAGCTCGGCCTACGAGCAGTACTTC.

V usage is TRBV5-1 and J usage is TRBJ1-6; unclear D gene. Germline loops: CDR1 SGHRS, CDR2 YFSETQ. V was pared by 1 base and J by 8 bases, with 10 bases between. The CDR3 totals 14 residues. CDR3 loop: CASSLILGDSPLHF. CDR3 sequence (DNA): TGCGCCAGCAGCTTGATTTTGGGAGATTCACCCCTCCACTTT.

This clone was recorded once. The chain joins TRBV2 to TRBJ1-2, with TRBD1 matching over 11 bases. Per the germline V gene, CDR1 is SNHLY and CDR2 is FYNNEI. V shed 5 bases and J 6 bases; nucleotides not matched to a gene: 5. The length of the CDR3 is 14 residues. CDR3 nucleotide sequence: TGTGCCAGCAGTCCGTGGACAGGGGGCGATGGCTACACCTTC. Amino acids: CASSPWTGGDGYTF.

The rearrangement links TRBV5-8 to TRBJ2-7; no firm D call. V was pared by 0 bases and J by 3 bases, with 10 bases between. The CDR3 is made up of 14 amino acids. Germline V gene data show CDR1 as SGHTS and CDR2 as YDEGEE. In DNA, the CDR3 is TGTGCCAGCAGCTTGGTGGAGTCGGGCTACGAGCAGTACTTC. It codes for CASSLVESGYEQYF.

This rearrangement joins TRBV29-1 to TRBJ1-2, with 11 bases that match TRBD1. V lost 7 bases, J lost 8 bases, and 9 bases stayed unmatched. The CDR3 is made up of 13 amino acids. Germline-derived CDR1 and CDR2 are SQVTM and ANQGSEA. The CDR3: CSDLDRGRRGYTF. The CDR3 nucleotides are TGCAGCGACCTGGACAGGGGGCGGAGGGGCTACACCTTC. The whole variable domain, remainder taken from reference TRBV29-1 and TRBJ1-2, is SAVISQKPSRDICQRGTSLTIQCQVDSQVTMMFWYRQQPGQSLTLIATANQGSEATYESGFVIDKFPISRPNLTFSTLTVSNMSPEDSSIYLCSDLDRGRRGYTFGSGTRLTVV.

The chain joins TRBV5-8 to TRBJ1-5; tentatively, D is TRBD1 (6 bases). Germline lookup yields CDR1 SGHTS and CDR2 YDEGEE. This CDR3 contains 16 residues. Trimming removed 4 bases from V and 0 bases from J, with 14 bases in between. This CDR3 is CASSPMDSYSNQPQHF. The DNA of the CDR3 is TGTGCCAGCAGCCCGATGGACAGCTATAGCAATCAGCCCCAGCATTTT.

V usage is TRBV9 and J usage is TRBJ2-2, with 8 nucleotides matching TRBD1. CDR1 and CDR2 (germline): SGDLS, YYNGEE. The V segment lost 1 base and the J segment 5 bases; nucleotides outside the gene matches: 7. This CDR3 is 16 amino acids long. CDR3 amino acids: CASSVSPGGMTGELFF. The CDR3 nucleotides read TGTGCCAGCAGCGTATCCCCAGGGGGCATGACCGGGGAGCTGTTTTTT.

In DNA form, the CDR3 reads TGTGCCAGCAGTGCGGACACGACTAATGAAAAACTGTTTTTT. Translated, it gives CASSADTTNEKLFF. V is TRBV6-1 and J is TRBJ1-4, with a tentative D call TRBD1 (5 bases). This CDR3 is built from 14 residues. Germline assignment: CDR1 MNHNS and CDR2 SASEGT. With 4 bases removed from V and 2 bases from J, the gap between germline ends came to 8 bases.

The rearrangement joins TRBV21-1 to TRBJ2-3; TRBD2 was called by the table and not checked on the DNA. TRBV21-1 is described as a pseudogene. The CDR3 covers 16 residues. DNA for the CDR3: TGTGCCAGCAGCAAATCGGAGGGATGGGGCACAGATACGCAGTATTTT. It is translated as CASSKSEGWGTDTQYF.

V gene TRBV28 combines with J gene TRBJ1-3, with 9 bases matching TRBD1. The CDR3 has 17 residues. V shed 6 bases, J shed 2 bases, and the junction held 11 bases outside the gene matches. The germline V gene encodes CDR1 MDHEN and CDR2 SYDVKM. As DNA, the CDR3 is TGTGCCAGCAGACCAACCCCGGGACAGGGTGCTGGAAACACCATATATTTT. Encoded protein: CASRPTPGQGAGNTIYF.

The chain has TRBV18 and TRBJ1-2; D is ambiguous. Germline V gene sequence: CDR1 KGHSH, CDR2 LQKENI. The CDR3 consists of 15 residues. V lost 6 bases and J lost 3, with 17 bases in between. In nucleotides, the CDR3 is TGTGCCAGCTCCCCTACCACGGGGTTAGACTATGGCTACACCTTC. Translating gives CASSPTTGLDYGYTF.

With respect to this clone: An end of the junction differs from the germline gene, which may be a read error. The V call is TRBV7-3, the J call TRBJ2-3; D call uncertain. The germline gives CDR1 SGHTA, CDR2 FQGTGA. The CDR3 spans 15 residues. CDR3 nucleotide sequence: TGTGCCAGCAGCTTAGTGGGTTCAGGCACGGATACGCAGTATTTT. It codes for CASSLVGSGTDTQYF. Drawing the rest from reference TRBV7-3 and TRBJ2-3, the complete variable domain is GAGVSQTPSNKVTEKGKYVELRCDPISGHTALYWYRQSLGQGPEFLIYFQGTGAADDSGLPNDRFFAVRPEGSVSTLKIQRTERGDSAVYLCASSLVGSGTDTQYFGPGTRLTVL.

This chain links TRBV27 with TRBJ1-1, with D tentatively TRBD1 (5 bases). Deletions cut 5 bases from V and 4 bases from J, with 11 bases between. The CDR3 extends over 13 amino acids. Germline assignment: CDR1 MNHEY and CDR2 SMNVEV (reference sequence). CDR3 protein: CASSPAGGTEAFF. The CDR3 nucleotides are TGTGCCAGCAGTCCCGCCGGGGGCACTGAAGCTTTCTTT.

As DNA, the CDR3 is TGTGCCAGCAGCGCCCCTAGCAAGAATGAGCAGTTCTTC. This translates into CASSAPSKNEQFF. This chain links TRBV9 with TRBJ2-1, with D possibly matching TRBD2 (5 bases). V dropped 3 bases and J dropped 7 bases, with 11 bases sitting between them. The germline V gene encodes CDR1 SGDLS and CDR2 YYNGEE. This CDR3 contains 13 residues.

The CDR3 loop is CASSPRERGNEQFF. CDR3 bases: TGTGCCAGCAGCCCTAGGGAGCGTGGAAATGAGCAGTTCTTC. The chain is built from TRBV7-9 and TRBJ2-1; possible D gene TRBD2, 5 bases. Trimming took 5 bases from V and 7 from J, leaving 15 bases between them. The germline CDR1 and CDR2 sequences are SEHNR and FQNEAQ (reference sequence). The CDR3 has 14 residues.

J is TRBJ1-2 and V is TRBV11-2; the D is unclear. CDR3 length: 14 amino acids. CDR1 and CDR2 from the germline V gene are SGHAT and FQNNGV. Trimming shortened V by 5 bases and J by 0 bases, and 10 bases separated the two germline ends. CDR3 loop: CASSHPPANYGYTF. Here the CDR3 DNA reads TGTGCCAGCAGCCACCCGCCAGCTAACTATGGCTACACCTTC.

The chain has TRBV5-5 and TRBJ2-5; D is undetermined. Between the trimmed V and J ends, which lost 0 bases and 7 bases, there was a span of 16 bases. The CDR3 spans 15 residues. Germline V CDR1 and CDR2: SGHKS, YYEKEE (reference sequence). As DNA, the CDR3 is TGTGCCAGCAGCTTGGCTGTCTCCCTGCTAGGGACCCAGTACTTC. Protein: CASSLAVSLLGTQYF.

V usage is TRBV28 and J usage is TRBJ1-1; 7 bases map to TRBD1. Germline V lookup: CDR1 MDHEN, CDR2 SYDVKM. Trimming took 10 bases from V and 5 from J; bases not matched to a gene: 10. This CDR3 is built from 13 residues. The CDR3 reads CATHRQGWTEAFF. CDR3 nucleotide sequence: TGTGCCACCCACCGACAGGGATGGACTGAAGCTTTCTTT.